One sample yielded the 8 T cell receptor beta chains listed below, sequenced in a study of vaccination and CD4 T cells after COVID-19. With the Oncomine TCR Beta short-read assay, DNA from cultured CD4+ T cells was sequenced. TCRdb called the PCR reads again in MiXCR, with one record for every CDR3 protein. The data show fewer than 20,000 distinct CDR3 sequences, around 47% seen once. Antigen specificity for these receptors is unknown. Time point specified: late sampling 161 to 241 days after vaccination in a few convalescent patients. As for treatment: approximately 9-day PBMC culture with coronavirus spike peptide pools or control peptides (ViraFEST assay). The sample here was CD4+ T cells from blood, cultured in vitro, taken about 7 months after SARS-CoV-2 vaccination. The receptors derive from a human donor who had recovered from COVID-19.

The chain couples TRBV6-1 to TRBJ1-5, with 9 bases that match TRBD1. V lost 6 bases, J lost 2 bases, and 5 bases stayed unmatched. The CDR3 is 15 residues long. CDR1 and CDR2 from the germline V gene are MNHNS and SASEGT. The CDR3 DNA reads TGTGCCAGCAGGCGGACAGGGGTAGGCAATCAGCCCCAGCATTTT. Translation: CASRRTGVGNQPQHF.

V gene TRBV4-2 combines with J gene TRBJ2-5; D might be TRBD1 (5 bases). Per the germline V gene, CDR1 is LGHNA and CDR2 is YNFKEQ. The CDR3 sequence is 15 residues long. V shed 0 bases and J shed 0 bases, with 8 bases lying between them. CDR3 sequence reads: CASSQDPGNQETQYF. CDR3 DNA sequence: TGTGCCAGCAGCCAAGATCCAGGGAACCAAGAGACCCAGTACTTC.

The genes are TRBV6-1 and TRBJ2-1; no definite D call. This CDR3 is 12 amino acids long. Germline lookup yields CDR1 MNHNS and CDR2 SASEGT. V lost 6 bases and J lost 4, with 7 bases in between. The CDR3 DNA reads as TGTGCCAGCAGCCGTGCTTACAATGAGCAGTTCTTC. Its translation is CASSRAYNEQFF.

This sequence joins TRBV11-3 and TRBJ2-7; D may be TRBD1 (6 bases). The ends were cut back, 7 bases at V and 5 bases at J, with 18 bases in the middle. This CDR3 comprises 14 residues. Looked up from germline, CDR1 is SGHNT and CDR2 is YENEEA. This CDR3 is CASTKAQGHNEQYF. CDR3 DNA: TGTGCCAGCACCAAAGCCCAGGGACATAACGAGCAGTACTTC. The full variable domain, in which reference TRBV11-3 and TRBJ2-7 provide the parts outside the CDR3, is EAGVVQSPRYKIIEKKQPVAFWCNPISGHNTLYWYLQNLGQGPELLIRYENEEAVDDSQLPKDRFSAERLKGVDSTLKIQPAELGDSAVYLCASTKAQGHNEQYFGPGTRLTVT.

The chain links TRBV20-1 to TRBJ2-1, with 7 bases lining up with TRBD2. CDR1 and CDR2 from the germline V gene are DFQATT and SNEGSKA (reference sequence). Trimming at V came to 0 bases and at J to 2 bases, leaving 10 bases not matched to a gene. The CDR3 is 17 amino acids. CDR3 nucleotide sequence: TGCAGTGCTAGAGATTCTAGCGGAACTAACGCCTACAATGAGCAGTTCTTC. Translating gives CSARDSSGTNAYNEQFF.

The chain recombines TRBV7-3 with TRBJ2-3; 11 nucleotides match TRBD2. CDR1 and CDR2 (germline): SGHTA, FQGTGA. The J segment lost 3 bases and the V segment lost 5 bases, leaving 7 bases of the junction unmatched. CDR3 size: 16 residues. CDR3 DNA sequence: TGTGCCAGCAGCCCGAATAGCGGGGGGGGGACAGATACGCAGTATTTT. It encodes CASSPNSGGGTDTQYF.

This clonotype was observed a handful of times. The chain combines TRBV20-1 with TRBJ1-1; TRBD1 agrees at 8 bases. Unmatched junction bases numbered 6, after V lost 5 bases and J lost 1 base. Germline loops: CDR1 DFQATT, CDR2 SNEGSKA (reference sequence). CDR3 length: 14 residues. The CDR3 DNA follows: TGCAGTGCTGCAGGGGGCGGGGGGAACACTGAAGCTTTCTTT. Translated: CSAAGGGGNTEAFF.

This clonotype is classed as medium-sized. J is TRBJ2-7 and V is TRBV5-4; D may be TRBD1 (5 bases). From germline, CDR1 is SGHNT and CDR2 YYREEE (reference sequence). V lost 2 bases, J lost 3 bases, and 15 bases lay in between. This CDR3 has 15 amino acids. The CDR3 spells CASSFLGREIYEQYF. The CDR3 nucleotides are TGTGCCAGCAGCTTTCTAGGCAGGGAAATCTACGAGCAGTACTTC.